This TCR beta chain was captured in a study of cytomegalovirus exposure and HLA in healthy donors. Study overall: A data release that came early held about 89 million unique TCRs from HLA-typed donors. Broader study findings: In a later analysis, across HLA loci, associated TCR counts were highest for DRB1, lowest for HLA-C.

Primers: 60 Vbeta forward and 13 Jbeta reverse. TCRdb's copy holds only in-frame clones and misses some; the assay was immunoSEQ multiplex PCR. The repertoire consists of some 140,000 clones, with over 60% occurring once and the leading ten covering 1% to 1.5%. In its sample, this clone was seen a few times. What it binds is not known. Germline CDR1 reads SGHRS; CDR2 reads YFSETQ. V trimming: 1 base; J trimming: 0 bases; junction bases outside the gene matches: 2. This CDR3 contains 16 residues. This chain joins TRBV5-1 and TRBJ2-2; TRBD2 agrees at 8 bases. Sequencing used PBMCs. The receptor's source is a male donor in good health and CMV-seropositive. The CDR3 protein is CASSLQGLANTGELFF. CDR3 DNA sequence: TGCGCCAGCAGCTTGCAGGGACTAGCGAACACCGGGGAGCTGTTTTTT.